This T cell receptor (beta chain) was identified in a study of shared clonotypes between healthy human individuals. Study at large: Each donor's CD8 memory used one plate, CD8 naive two, each CD4 subset three.

Using 200 ng DNA, some 30,000 T cell genomes, the sorted-subset replicate PCRs were run. Assay: immunoSEQ multiplex PCR; the TCRdb copy retains only in-frame clones and omits some. The table includes around 2.5 million clones, 93% detected once. A note on this clone: Its antigen is undetermined.

Findings and caveats of the study: Exclusively blood specimens were collected; tissue repertoires likely differ.

Per the germline V gene, CDR1 is SGHRS and CDR2 is YFSETQ. The V gene end was trimmed by 10 bases and the J gene end by 7 bases; junction bases not matched to a gene: 11. The CDR3 has 14 residues. The chain combines TRBV5-1 with TRBJ2-1; 10 bases fit TRBD2. The sample taken for sequencing was naive CD4+ T cells from PBMCs. Noted subset: CD45RA+ positively selected. The sequence derives from a man between 18 and 29 years old in good health. Some clones in this sample may be carry-over from other donors' samples. For the CDR3, the DNA is TGCGCCTCATTTACCTTAGCGGGAGGTAATGAGCAGTTCTTC. This translates into CASFTLAGGNEQFF.